This TCR beta chain was recovered during a study of cytomegalovirus exposure and HLA in healthy donors. Clones were sequenced by immunoSEQ multiplex PCR, and TCRdb holds only the in-frame ones, with some missing. The sample includes 150,000 or so clones, less than 90% seen only once; the top ten take 20% to 25%. Per germline, CDR1 SGHAT and CDR2 FQNNGV. V lost 5 bases and J 4 bases, leaving 23 bases between the germline ends. CDR3 length: 17 amino acids. The sequenced sample consisted of PBMCs. The source is a man between 18 and 29 years old in good health and CMV-seropositive. The chain recombines TRBV11-2 with TRBJ1-2; no firm D call. CDR3 sequence: CASSPPSGLHLGYGYTF. The CDR3 DNA reads as TGTGCCAGCAGCCCCCCGTCGGGGTTGCACCTGGGCTATGGCTACACCTTC.